This T cell receptor (beta chain) emerged from a study of T cell responses to AZD1222 COVID-19 vaccine. Notes on the study in general: Spike-specific TCR depth and breadth grew after two AZD1222 doses.

The CDR3 extends over 18 amino acids. Germline V CDR1 and CDR2: MNHNS, SASEGT. V lost 2 bases and J lost 0; bases outside the gene matches: 10. The method was immunoSEQ multiplex PCR; TCRdb's version includes in-frame clones alone and lacks a portion of them. This table holds 150,000 to 200,000 clones, approximately 91% found once. Of note for this clone: What it recognizes is unknown.

The source material was peripheral blood, sampled 28 days after the second AZD1222 dose. The receptor comes from an adult who received the AZD1222 COVID-19 vaccine. The rearrangement links TRBV6-1 to TRBJ1-5; 7 bases are shared with TRBD1. In DNA form, the CDR3 reads TGTGCCAGCAGTGAAAAAAGTGGGGACAGATTTAGCAATCAGCCCCAGCATTTT. As protein: CASSEKSGDRFSNQPQHF.